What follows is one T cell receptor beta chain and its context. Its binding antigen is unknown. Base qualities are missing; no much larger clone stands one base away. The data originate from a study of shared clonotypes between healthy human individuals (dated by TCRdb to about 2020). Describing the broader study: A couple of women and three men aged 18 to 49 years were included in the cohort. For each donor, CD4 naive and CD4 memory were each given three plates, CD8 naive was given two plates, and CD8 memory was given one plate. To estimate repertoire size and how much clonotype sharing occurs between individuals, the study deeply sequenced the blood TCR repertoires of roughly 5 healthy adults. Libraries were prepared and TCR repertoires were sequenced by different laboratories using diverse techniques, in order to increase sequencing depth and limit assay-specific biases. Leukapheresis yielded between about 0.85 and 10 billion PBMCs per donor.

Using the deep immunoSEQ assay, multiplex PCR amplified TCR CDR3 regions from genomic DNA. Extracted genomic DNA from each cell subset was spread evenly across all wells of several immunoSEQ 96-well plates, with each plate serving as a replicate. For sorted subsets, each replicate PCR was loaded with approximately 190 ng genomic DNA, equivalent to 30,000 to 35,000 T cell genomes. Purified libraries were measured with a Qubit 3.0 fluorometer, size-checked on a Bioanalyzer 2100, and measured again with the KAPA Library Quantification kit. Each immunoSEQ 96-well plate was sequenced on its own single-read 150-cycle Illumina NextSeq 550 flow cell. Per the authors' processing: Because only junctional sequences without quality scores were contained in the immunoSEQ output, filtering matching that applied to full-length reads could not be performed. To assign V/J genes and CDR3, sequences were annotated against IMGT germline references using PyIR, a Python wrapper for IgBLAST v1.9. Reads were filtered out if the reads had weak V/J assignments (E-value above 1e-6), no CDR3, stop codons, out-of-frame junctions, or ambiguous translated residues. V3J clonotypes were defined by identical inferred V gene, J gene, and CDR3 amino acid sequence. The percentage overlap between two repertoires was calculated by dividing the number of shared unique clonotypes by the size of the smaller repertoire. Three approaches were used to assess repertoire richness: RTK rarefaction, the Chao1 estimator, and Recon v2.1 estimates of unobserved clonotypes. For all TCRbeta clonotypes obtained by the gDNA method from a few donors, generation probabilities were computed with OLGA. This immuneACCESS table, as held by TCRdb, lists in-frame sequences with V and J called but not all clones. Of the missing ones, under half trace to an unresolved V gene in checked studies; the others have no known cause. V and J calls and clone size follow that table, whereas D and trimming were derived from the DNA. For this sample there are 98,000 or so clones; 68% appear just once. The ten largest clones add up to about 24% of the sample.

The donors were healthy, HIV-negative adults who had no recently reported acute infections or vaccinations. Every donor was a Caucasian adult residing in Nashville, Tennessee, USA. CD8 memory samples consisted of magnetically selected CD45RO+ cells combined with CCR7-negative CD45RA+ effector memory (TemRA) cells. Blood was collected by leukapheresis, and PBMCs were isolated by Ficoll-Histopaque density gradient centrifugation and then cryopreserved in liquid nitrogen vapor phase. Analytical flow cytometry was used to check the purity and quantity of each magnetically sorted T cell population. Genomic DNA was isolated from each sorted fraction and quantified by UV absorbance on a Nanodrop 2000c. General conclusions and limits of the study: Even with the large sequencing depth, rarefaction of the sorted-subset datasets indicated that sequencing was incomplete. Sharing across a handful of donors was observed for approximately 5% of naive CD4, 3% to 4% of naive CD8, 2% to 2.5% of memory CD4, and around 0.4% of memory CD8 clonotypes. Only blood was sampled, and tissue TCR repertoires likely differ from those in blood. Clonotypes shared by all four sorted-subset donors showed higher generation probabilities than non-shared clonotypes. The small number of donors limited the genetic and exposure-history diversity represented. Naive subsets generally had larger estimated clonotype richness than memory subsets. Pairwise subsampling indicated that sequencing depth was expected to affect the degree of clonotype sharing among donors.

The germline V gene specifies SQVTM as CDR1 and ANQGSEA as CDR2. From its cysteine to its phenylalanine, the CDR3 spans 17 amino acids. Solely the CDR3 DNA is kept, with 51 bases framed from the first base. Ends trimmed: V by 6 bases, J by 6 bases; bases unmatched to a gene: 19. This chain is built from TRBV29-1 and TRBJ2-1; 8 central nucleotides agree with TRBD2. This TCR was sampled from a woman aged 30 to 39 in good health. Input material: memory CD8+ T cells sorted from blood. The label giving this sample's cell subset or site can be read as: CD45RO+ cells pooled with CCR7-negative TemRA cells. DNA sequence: TGCAGCGTGCGGGGGGACTACCAACGCCACCGGGTCAATGAGCAGTTCTTC. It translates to CSVRGDYQRHRVNEQFF.